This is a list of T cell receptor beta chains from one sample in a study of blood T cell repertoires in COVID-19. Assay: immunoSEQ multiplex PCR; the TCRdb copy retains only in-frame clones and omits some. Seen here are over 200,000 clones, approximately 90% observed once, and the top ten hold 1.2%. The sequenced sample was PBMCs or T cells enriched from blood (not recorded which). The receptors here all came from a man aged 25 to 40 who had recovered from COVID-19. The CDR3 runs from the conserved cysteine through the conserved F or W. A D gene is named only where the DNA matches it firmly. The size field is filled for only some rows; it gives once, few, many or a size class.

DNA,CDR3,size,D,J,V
TGTGCCAGCAGCGACAGGACTAGCGGGGGGGAATACAATGAGCAGTTCTTC,CASSDRTSGGEYNEQFF,once,TRBD2,TRBJ2-1,TRBV9
TGTGCCAGCGAGGAGGGGTTGGGAAACACCATATATTTT,CASEEGLGNTIYF,NA,NA,TRBJ1-3,TRBV7-2
TGTGCCAGCAGCTTAGAGCAGGGGCGTTTCTCACCCCTCCACTTT,CASSLEQGRFSPLHF,few,NA,TRBJ1-6,TRBV7-2
TGTGCCTCGATGTACGGGACAGATTACACCGGGGAGCTGTTTTTT,CASMYGTDYTGELFF,NA,TRBD1,TRBJ2-2,TRBV30
TGTGCCAGCAGTTTATTCCCCCCGACAGAGGGGGATGGCTACACCTTC,CASSLFPPTEGDGYTF,NA,NA,TRBJ1-2,TRBV27
TGTGCCACCCGCAGGGCGAACACTGAAGCTTTCTTT,CATRRANTEAFF,NA,NA,TRBJ1-1,TRBV24-1
TGTGCCAGCAGCTCCCGGGACAGGGGGAATGAAAAACTGTTTTTT,CASSSRDRGNEKLFF,NA,TRBD1,TRBJ1-4,TRBV7-9
TGTGCCAGCAGCAAAGGGGACACCTATTCACCCCTCCACTTT,CASSKGDTYSPLHF,NA,NA,TRBJ1-6,TRBV6-5
TGTGCCACAGGGACAGGGAGAAACACCATATATTTT,CATGTGRNTIYF,NA,TRBD1,TRBJ1-3,TRBV27
TGTGCCAGCAGTCAACACAGGGGGTACGAGCAGTACTTC,CASSQHRGYEQYF,once,TRBD1,TRBJ2-7,TRBV7-2
TGTGCCAGCAGCAAACCGGGACAGGGGGGGAACGAGCAGTACTTC,CASSKPGQGGNEQYF,NA,TRBD1,TRBJ2-7,TRBV7-9
TGTGCCAGTGCAACCGGACAGGGTGGAAGGCCCCAGCATTTT,CASATGQGGRPQHF,NA,TRBD1,TRBJ1-5,TRBV19
TGTGCCAGCAGCCCCGACAGGGGGCCTTCCTACGAGCAGTACTTC,CASSPDRGPSYEQYF,NA,TRBD1,TRBJ2-7,TRBV6-5
TGTGCCAGCAGTGAGTCGGTCCTAGGAAAAGAGACCCAGTACTTC,CASSESVLGKETQYF,NA,NA,TRBJ2-5,TRBV2
TGTGCCACCAGCAGAGATTACGGGGGCTCCTACAATGAGCAGTTCTTC,CATSRDYGGSYNEQFF,NA,NA,TRBJ2-1,TRBV15
TGCAGCGCCAGACAGGGATCAGATACGCAGTATTTT,CSARQGSDTQYF,NA,TRBD1,TRBJ2-3,TRBV29-1
TGTGCCAGTAGCCCGCGAGGGATCTCGCGGCATTTT,CASSPRGISRHF,NA,NA,TRBJ1-5,TRBV19
TGTGCCAGCAGCAAATCCGGGGCTGAAGCTTTCTTT,CASSKSGAEAFF,NA,NA,TRBJ1-1,TRBV5-5
TGTGCCAGCAGTTTCGGGGGGACAGGTCGATTTAGCGGAGCCTATGGCACAGATACGCAGTATTTT,CASSFGGTGRFSGAYGTDTQYF,once,NA,TRBJ2-3,TRBV28
TGTGCCACCGCGGGGGGTAATAGCAATCAGCCCCAGCATTTT,CATAGGNSNQPQHF,NA,NA,TRBJ1-5,TRBV15
TGTGCCAGCAGCAACGCAGAAAGCGGGAGGGCCGTTGGCAATGAGCAGTTCTTC,CASSNAESGRAVGNEQFF,NA,NA,TRBJ2-1,TRBV21-1
TGTGCCAGCAGCTTAGTACAGGGGTACTCTGGAAACACCATATATTTT,CASSLVQGYSGNTIYF,NA,TRBD1,TRBJ1-3,TRBV7-9
TGTGCCAGCAGCTTCGGAATCGGCGGTGGCGAGCAGTACTTC,CASSFGIGGGEQYF,NA,NA,TRBJ2-7,TRBV11-3
TGTGCCAGCAGCTTGCCCCTGCGAGAGCAGTACTTC,CASSLPLREQYF,NA,NA,TRBJ2-7,TRBV5-4
TGTGCCAGCAGTGGGACAGCCTATAATTCACCCCTCCACTTT,CASSGTAYNSPLHF,NA,NA,TRBJ1-6,TRBV2
TGTGCCAGCAGCTACGGACAGTGGGGGTCGAGCTCCTATAATTCACCCCTCCACTTT,CASSYGQWGSSSYNSPLHF,NA,NA,TRBJ1-6,TRBV7-8
TGTGCCAGCAAGAGTCCCGGCGGGTTTGAGCAGTTCTTC,CASKSPGGFEQFF,NA,NA,TRBJ2-1,TRBV28
TGTGCCAGCAGTTCCAACGGGAACTATGGCTACACCTTC,CASSSNGNYGYTF,NA,NA,TRBJ1-2,TRBV28
TGTGCCAGCACACAGGGTGGATCCTACGAGCAGTACTTC,CASTQGGSYEQYF,NA,NA,TRBJ2-7,TRBV12-3/TRBV12-4
TGTGCCAGCAGCGCTACAGGGTTGCGGCGTGGTTTGGAGACCCAGTACTTC,CASSATGLRRGLETQYF,once,NA,TRBJ2-5,TRBV9
TGTGCCAGCGCCTGGACTAGCAGAGGGACCGGGGAGCTGTTTTTT,CASAWTSRGTGELFF,NA,TRBD2,TRBJ2-2,TRBV2
TGTGCCAGTAGTTTGACACAGGGTTCCGCCACTGAAGCTTTCTTT,CASSLTQGSATEAFF,NA,NA,TRBJ1-1,TRBV19
TGTGCCAGCAGCCAGGGCCGGGGGAGGAGAGCCGGGGAGCTGTTTTTT,CASSQGRGRRAGELFF,once,NA,TRBJ2-2,TRBV11-2
TGCGCCAGCAGCGTAGACAGGGGGCATGATGAAGCTTTCTTT,CASSVDRGHDEAFF,NA,TRBD1,TRBJ1-1,TRBV5-1
TGTGCCAGCTCACACCCGCGCCATGAGCAGTTCTTC,CASSHPRHEQFF,NA,NA,TRBJ2-1,TRBV18
TGCGCCAGCAGCCCGGGACTAGCGGGGGGTAGCACAGATACGCAGTATTTT,CASSPGLAGGSTDTQYF,NA,TRBD2,TRBJ2-3,TRBV4-3
TGTGCCAGCTCACCGGGACAGGGTCCCTATTCCTACGAGCAGTACTTC,CASSPGQGPYSYEQYF,NA,TRBD1,TRBJ2-7,TRBV18
TGTGCCAGTAGTATGCGACAGGGAAACTCTGGGGCCAACGTCCTGACTTTC,CASSMRQGNSGANVLTF,NA,TRBD1,TRBJ2-6,TRBV19
TGTGCCAGCAGTTTACAGGGGGCATTCGAGCAGTTCTTC,CASSLQGAFEQFF,NA,TRBD1,TRBJ2-1,TRBV28
TGTGCCAGCAGTCCCCGGGACAGTAGCAATCAGCCCCAGCATTTT,CASSPRDSSNQPQHF,NA,TRBD1,TRBJ1-5,TRBV28
TGTGCCAGCAGTTCCTCACAGGGGGCGCCTAACTATGGCTACACCTTC,CASSSSQGAPNYGYTF,once,TRBD1,TRBJ1-2,TRBV6-5
TGCGCCAGCAGTGAAGTTCAGGGCCGGACTGAAGCTTTCTTT,CASSEVQGRTEAFF,NA,NA,TRBJ1-1,TRBV10-1
TGCGCCAGCAGCCAAGGGGGGCAGGGGGACTATGGCTACACCTTC,CASSQGGQGDYGYTF,NA,TRBD1,TRBJ1-2,TRBV4-1
TGTGCCAGCAGCCGGACAGGGGATGAAAGTGAAGCTTTCTTT,CASSRTGDESEAFF,NA,TRBD1,TRBJ1-1,TRBV11-3
TGTGCCTGGAGTGTTACCCGACAAAACACTGAAGCTTTCTTT,CAWSVTRQNTEAFF,NA,NA,TRBJ1-1,TRBV30
TGTGCCAGCAGCTTGCCCAGGCCGGGACAGGGCCAAGAGACCCAGTACTTC,CASSLPRPGQGQETQYF,NA,TRBD1,TRBJ2-5,TRBV5-4
TGTGCCAGCAGGGAATTTGGACTAGCGGGAGGGCCAAAGAGCTCTGGGGCCAACGTCCTGACTTTC,CASREFGLAGGPKSSGANVLTF,once,TRBD2,TRBJ2-6,TRBV13
TGTGCCACCAGTGAGGGGGCGCTTTCTGAAGCTTTCTTT,CATSEGALSEAFF,NA,NA,TRBJ1-1,TRBV24-1
TGTGCCATCGGGGGAGGCGGGAGCACAGATACGCAGTATTTT,CAIGGGGSTDTQYF,NA,NA,TRBJ2-3,TRBV10-3
TGTGCTAGTGGTTTGGACCTGGGCGGGAGGTTGGATGAGCAGTTCTTC,CASGLDLGGRLDEQFF,NA,TRBD2,TRBJ2-1,TRBV12-5
TGTGCCAGCAGTTTAGGGGGGCCTGAGCAGTTCTTC,CASSLGGPEQFF,NA,NA,TRBJ2-1,TRBV12-3/TRBV12-4
TGTGCCAGCAGCAGAAAGGGGATCCAAGAGACCCAGTACTTC,CASSRKGIQETQYF,NA,NA,TRBJ2-5,TRBV7-9
TGTGCCAGCACCCAGCCCGGACAGGGGGCGCGGTACGAGCAGTACTTC,CASTQPGQGARYEQYF,NA,TRBD1,TRBJ2-7,TRBV28
TGTGCCAGCAACATCAGAGGGCGCAATCAGCCCCAGCATTTT,CASNIRGRNQPQHF,NA,NA,TRBJ1-5,TRBV2